These T cell receptor beta chains were read from a single sample in a study of blood T cell repertoires in COVID-19. The data were produced by immunoSEQ multiplex PCR, yet TCRdb's version contains in-frame clones alone and is incomplete. The data hold around 170,000 clones, with 88% observed a single time. The material sequenced was peripheral blood. The receptor set was obtained from a man aged 55 to 70 with acute or convalescent COVID-19. The CDR3 runs from the conserved cysteine through the conserved F or W. The D gene is left open where the match is weak. The listing skips clone size in some rows; elsewhere it reads once, few, many or a size class.

d_gene,j_gene,abundance,v_gene,CDR3aa,CDR3nt
NA,TRBJ2-5,once,TRBV19,CASSTRQEQETQYF,TGTGCCAGTAGCACCCGACAGGAGCAAGAGACCCAGTACTTC
TRBD1,TRBJ1-1,NA,TRBV29-1,CSVEVGGARTEAFF,TGCAGCGTTGAAGTAGGGGGCGCGCGGACTGAAGCTTTCTTT
NA,TRBJ1-2,NA,TRBV3-1/TRBV3-2,CASSHPPGRPLIANYGYTF,TGTGCCAGCAGCCATCCCCCTGGGAGGCCTCTAATCGCTAACTATGGCTACACCTTC
TRBD1,TRBJ1-6,NA,TRBV30,CAWSLRDRDNSPLHF,TGTGCCTGGAGTCTCCGGGACAGGGATAATTCACCCCTCCACTTT
TRBD2,TRBJ2-5,NA,TRBV11-2,CASSPGTSGQETQYF,TGTGCCAGCAGCCCCGGGACTAGCGGGCAAGAGACCCAGTACTTC
NA,TRBJ1-1,once,TRBV18,CASSRRGGLTEAFF,TGTGCCAGCTCACGGAGAGGAGGGCTTACTGAAGCTTTCTTT
TRBD1,TRBJ1-1,NA,TRBV30,CAWHPGQMNTEAFF,TGTGCCTGGCACCCGGGACAGATGAACACTGAAGCTTTCTTT
NA,TRBJ1-6,NA,TRBV3-1/TRBV3-2,CASSPTTPISYNSPLHF,TGTGCCAGCAGCCCGACTACTCCCATTTCATATAATTCACCCCTCCACTTT
TRBD2,TRBJ2-5,NA,TRBV7-2,CASSLTSGRTETQYF,TGTGCCAGCAGCTTGACTAGCGGGAGAACGGAGACCCAGTACTTC
NA,TRBJ1-1,NA,TRBV7-9,CASSLDRAVEAFF,TGTGCCAGCAGCTTAGACCGAGCGGTAGAAGCTTTCTTT
TRBD1,TRBJ2-5,NA,TRBV6-5,CASSPGQGALETQYF,TGTGCCAGCAGTCCAGGACAGGGAGCGTTAGAGACCCAGTACTTC
TRBD2,TRBJ2-1,NA,TRBV10-3,CASALAGGDEQFF,TGTGCCAGTGCCCTAGCGGGGGGTGATGAGCAGTTCTTC
TRBD2,TRBJ2-7,NA,TRBV5-4,CASSLRAGAYEQYF,TGTGCCAGCAGCTTGCGTGCGGGAGCGTACGAGCAGTACTTC
TRBD2,TRBJ2-2,NA,TRBV5-4,CASSLARTSGGVTGELFF,TGTGCCAGCAGCTTGGCCCGGACTAGCGGGGGTGTCACCGGGGAGCTGTTTTTT
NA,TRBJ2-1,NA,TRBV7-2,CASSLGSSSGEQFF,TGTGCCAGCAGCTTAGGTAGCAGCTCGGGTGAGCAGTTCTTC
NA,TRBJ1-1,once,TRBV10-3,CAISESRVEAFF,TGTGCCATCAGTGAGTCGAGAGTAGAAGCTTTCTTT
TRBD1,TRBJ2-2,NA,TRBV9,CASSATGENTGELFF,TGTGCCAGCAGCGCTACAGGGGAAAACACCGGGGAGCTGTTTTTT
TRBD2,TRBJ2-2,NA,TRBV9,CASSTGLETGELFF,TGTGCCAGCTCAACGGGACTAGAGACCGGGGAGCTGTTTTTT
TRBD1,TRBJ1-2,NA,TRBV2,CASSEAGTVVDGYTF,TGTGCCAGCAGTGAAGCAGGGACAGTCGTGGATGGCTACACCTTC
NA,TRBJ1-2,NA,TRBV2,CASMDSGNYGYTF,TGTGCCAGCATGGACAGTGGGAACTATGGCTACACCTTC
TRBD1,TRBJ1-5,NA,TRBV27,CASRLGQGGNQPQHF,TGTGCCAGCAGGCTGGGACAGGGAGGGAATCAGCCCCAGCATTTT
TRBD1,TRBJ1-1,NA,TRBV6-6,CASSSRDRGNTEAFF,TGTGCCAGCAGTTCCCGCGACAGGGGAAACACTGAAGCTTTCTTT
NA,TRBJ1-4,NA,TRBV21-1,CASIPDKPSEKLFF,TGTGCCAGCATCCCCGACAAGCCGAGTGAAAAACTGTTTTTT
TRBD1,TRBJ1-1,few,TRBV30,CAWSYLDRDNTEAFF,TGTGCCTGGAGCTACCTGGACAGGGACAACACTGAAGCTTTCTTT
TRBD1,TRBJ2-6,NA,TRBV9,CASSPTGLAGANVLTF,TGTGCCAGCAGCCCGACAGGGTTAGCTGGGGCCAACGTCCTGACTTTC
NA,TRBJ1-3,few,TRBV6-4,CASRGRGSGAGNTIYF,TGTGCCAGCAGGGGACGGGGGTCTGGGGCTGGAAACACCATATATTTT
TRBD2,TRBJ2-7,NA,TRBV3-1/TRBV3-2,CASSQGGLAHEQYF,TGTGCCAGCAGCCAAGGGGGACTAGCACACGAGCAGTACTTC
TRBD1,TRBJ1-1,NA,TRBV6-5,CASSLQGQGHTEAFF,TGTGCCAGCAGTTTACAGGGACAGGGTCATACTGAAGCTTTCTTT
NA,TRBJ1-2,NA,TRBV7-2,CASSLAGSRYGYTF,TGTGCCAGCAGCTTAGCTGGCTCTCGCTATGGCTACACCTTC
NA,TRBJ1-2,NA,TRBV19,CASSINGGAGYGYTF,TGTGCCAGTAGTATCAATGGGGGGGCTGGCTATGGCTACACCTTC
TRBD1,TRBJ2-3,NA,TRBV7-2,CASSPRTGGPDTQYF,TGTGCCAGCAGCCCGAGGACAGGGGGCCCAGATACGCAGTATTTT
NA,TRBJ1-2,NA,TRBV4-1,CASSQDPSGSNYGYTF,TGCGCCAGCAGCCAAGATCCATCAGGCTCCAACTATGGCTACACCTTC
TRBD1,TRBJ2-6,NA,TRBV7-3,CASSLTGQESSGANVLTF,TGTGCCAGCAGCTTAACGGGACAGGAAAGCTCTGGGGCCAACGTCCTGACTTTC
TRBD1,TRBJ1-6,once,TRBV6-1,CASSGQGENSPLHF,TGTGCCAGCAGTGGACAGGGGGAGAATTCACCCCTCCACTTT
TRBD1,TRBJ2-1,NA,TRBV19,CASGTGTGSLDNEQFF,TGTGCCAGCGGGACCGGGACAGGGTCTTTGGACAATGAGCAGTTCTTC
NA,TRBJ2-6,NA,TRBV15,CATSREQSGANVLTF,TGTGCCACCAGCAGAGAACAGTCTGGGGCCAACGTCCTGACTTTC
TRBD1,TRBJ1-1,NA,TRBV19,CAANQGASTEAFF,TGTGCCGCGAATCAGGGGGCTTCCACTGAAGCTTTCTTT
TRBD2,TRBJ2-7,NA,TRBV3-1/TRBV3-2,CASSQRGTSWTYEQYF,TGTGCCAGCAGCCAAAGGGGGACTAGTTGGACCTACGAGCAGTACTTC
NA,TRBJ2-3,NA,TRBV19,CATTGGNADTQYF,TGTGCCACCACTGGGGGCAACGCAGATACGCAGTATTTT
NA,TRBJ1-4,NA,TRBV19,CATYDSLNEKLFF,TGTGCCACCTACGACAGCCTTAATGAAAAACTGTTTTTT
NA,TRBJ1-2,few,TRBV2,CASSEPANYGYTF,TGTGCCAGCAGTGAGCCAGCTAACTATGGCTACACCTTC
TRBD1,TRBJ1-1,NA,TRBV24-1,CATSETGDTEAFF,TGTGCCACCAGTGAGACAGGGGACACTGAAGCTTTCTTT
NA,TRBJ1-5,NA,TRBV2,CASSDQGLSQPQHF,TGTGCCAGCAGTGATCAGGGGTTAAGTCAGCCCCAGCATTTT
NA,TRBJ2-2,NA,TRBV3-1/TRBV3-2,CASSPYKGVDTGELFF,TGTGCCAGCAGCCCCTACAAGGGGGTGGACACCGGGGAGCTGTTTTTT
TRBD1,TRBJ2-5,NA,TRBV10-1,CASSESSGQGRETQYF,TGCGCCAGCAGTGAGTCTTCTGGACAGGGGAGGGAGACCCAGTACTTC
NA,TRBJ2-3,NA,TRBV9,CASSVEWRTDTQYF,TGTGCCAGCAGCGTAGAGTGGCGCACAGATACGCAGTATTTT
TRBD1,TRBJ2-3,NA,TRBV4-3,CASSPQQGATDTQYF,TGCGCCAGCAGCCCGCAACAGGGGGCAACAGATACGCAGTATTTT
TRBD1,TRBJ1-1,NA,TRBV27,CASSPGTGHMNTEAFF,TGTGCCAGCAGTCCCGGGACAGGGCACATGAACACTGAAGCTTTCTTT
NA,TRBJ1-4,NA,TRBV3-1/TRBV3-2,CASSQEEEKLFF,TGTGCCAGCAGCCAAGAGGAGGAAAAACTGTTTTTT
NA,TRBJ1-6,NA,TRBV28,CASSPGGPNSPLHF,TGTGCCAGCAGCCCCGGGGGGCCCAATTCACCCCTCCACTTT
TRBD1,TRBJ1-2,NA,TRBV20-1,CSASQGADGYTF,TGCAGTGCTAGTCAGGGGGCAGATGGCTACACCTTC
NA,TRBJ2-2,few,TRBV19,CASSISRGAAVGELFF,TGTGCCAGTAGTATCTCCCGGGGGGCCGCCGTGGGGGAGCTGTTTTTT
TRBD1,TRBJ2-2,NA,TRBV6-2/TRBV6-3,CASSPTGAGGELFF,TGTGCCAGCAGTCCAACAGGGGCGGGCGGGGAGCTGTTTTTT